The 22 T cell receptor beta chains reported below all come from one sample, sequenced in a study of identifying expanded T cells in peripheral blood. Profiling relied on immunoSEQ multiplex PCR, and the TCRdb table lists in-frame clones only, not all of them. The top ten clones hold 2.5% to 4% of a sample with approximately 120,000 clones, more than 75% of them seen once. The sequenced material came from blood. The receptor source for this set is a person aged 18 to 75 in good health.

The chain recombines TRBV6-6 with TRBJ1-2; possibly TRBD1 for D (5 bases). Germline V gives CDR1 MNHNY, CDR2 SVGAGI (reference sequence). Trimming took 10 bases from V and 0 from J, leaving 15 bases between them. The CDR3 spans 14 residues. The CDR3 sequence: CATLRDSTNYGYTF. The CDR3 nucleotides are TGTGCCACCCTCCGAGACAGTACTAACTATGGCTACACCTTC.

This chain uses TRBV11-2 with TRBJ2-7; D call uncertain. Trimming stripped 4 bases from V and 2 bases from J, with 6 bases between. CDR1 and CDR2 (germline): SGHAT, FQNNGV. The CDR3 spans 12 residues. The CDR3 DNA reads as TGTGCCAGCAGCTCTACCCCCTACGAGCAGTACTTC. Protein sequence: CASSSTPYEQYF.

This clone was counted a single time. V is TRBV2 and J is TRBJ2-1; no clear D gene. CDR3 length equals 14 residues. Germline-derived CDR1 and CDR2 are SNHLY and FYNNEI. V lost 10 bases to trimming and J lost 7 bases, with 20 bases between them. The DNA of the CDR3 is TGTGCCATCTTACTATCCAAGGGCAGGAATGAGCAGTTCTTC. This gives the protein CAILLSKGRNEQFF.

This chain connects TRBV9 to TRBJ1-1; tentative D call: TRBD1 (5 bases). The germline V and J ends were trimmed by 6 bases and 2 bases, with 23 bases remaining between them. The CDR3 is 17 residues long. Germline V lookup: CDR1 SGDLS, CDR2 YYNGEE. CDR3 sequence (DNA): TGTGCCAGCAAGGATGGGGCAGGAGAACAGCCAAACACTGAAGCTTTCTTT. It specifies CASKDGAGEQPNTEAFF. Full variable domain (rest looked up from reference TRBV9 and TRBJ1-1): DSGVTQTPKHLITATGQRVTLRCSPRSGDLSVYWYQQSLDQGLQFLIQYYNGEERAKGNILERFSAQQFPDLHSELNLSSLELGDSALYFCASKDGAGEQPNTEAFFGQGTRLTVV.

V is TRBV7-9 and J is TRBJ2-2, with unresolved D. CDR1 and CDR2 (germline): SEHNR, FQNEAQ (reference sequence). The CDR3 totals 17 residues. V lost 2 bases and J lost 5, with 18 bases in between. The CDR3 DNA reads as TGTGCCAGCAGCTTAAATGGTATACAGAGAGTGACCGGGGAGCTGTTTTTT. Amino acid sequence: CASSLNGIQRVTGELFF.

This sequence joins TRBV7-9 and TRBJ2-3; either TRBD1 or TRBD2 may fit D (5 bases each). With 3 bases removed from V and 0 bases from J, the gap between germline ends came to 10 bases. The CDR3 length is 15 residues. Per germline, CDR1 SEHNR and CDR2 FQNEAQ (reference sequence). The CDR3 here is CASSFQGASTDTQYF. The CDR3 DNA follows: TGTGCCAGCAGCTTTCAGGGAGCTAGCACAGATACGCAGTATTTT.

The chain is built from TRBV5-5 and TRBJ2-5; D is ambiguous. Trimming shortened V by 2 bases and J by 5 bases, and 19 bases separated the two germline ends. Germline V gene lookup returns CDR1 SGHKS and CDR2 YYEKEE (reference sequence). CDR3 length: 16 residues. In nucleotides, the CDR3 is TGTGCCAGCAGCTTAGCCAGTTCCCGCAAGACGGAGACCCAGTACTTC. Amino acid sequence: CASSLASSRKTETQYF.

The chain uses TRBV30 and TRBJ1-2, with 8 bases fitting TRBD1. The CDR3 runs to 13 residues. Germline V gene lookup returns CDR1 GTSNPN and CDR2 SVGIG (reference sequence). The trim removed 5 bases at V and 4 bases at J, leaving 6 bases unmatched. CDR3: CAWSQGAGYGYTF. DNA of the CDR3: TGTGCCTGGTCCCAGGGGGCGGGCTATGGCTACACCTTC.

This chain joins TRBV6-6 and TRBJ1-1; D possibly corresponds to TRBD1 (5 bases). Germline lookup yields CDR1 MNHNY and CDR2 SVGAGI (reference sequence). The CDR3 length is 13 residues. The V end was cut by 2 bases, the J end by 2 bases, with 6 bases between. The CDR3 nucleotides are TGTGCCAGCAGTTACAGGGACAACACTGAAGCTTTCTTT. Translated: CASSYRDNTEAFF.

CDR3 nucleotide sequence: TGTGCCAGCAGTGACTGGGGTAACACTGAAGCTTTCTTT. Its protein is CASSDWGNTEAFF. The chain joins TRBV2 to TRBJ1-1; D gene unclear. Germline-derived CDR1 and CDR2 are SNHLY and FYNNEI. The CDR3 sequence is 13 residues long. Trimming shortened V by 3 bases and J by 2 bases, and 7 bases separated the two germline ends.

V is TRBV6-5 and J is TRBJ1-5; a weak D match, TRBD1 (6 bases). Germline values: CDR1 MNHEY, CDR2 SVGAGI. The length of the CDR3 is 13 residues. V lost 2 bases and J lost 8, with 10 bases in between. CDR3 coding DNA: TGTGCCAGCAGTTACGGGGGGGGCGAGCCCCAGCATTTT. This gives the protein CASSYGGGEPQHF.

Here the CDR3 reads CASSFGGGRTSGNTIYF. The CDR3, as DNA: TGTGCCAGCAGCTTCGGCGGGGGGCGGACGTCTGGAAACACCATATATTTT. This rearrangement joins TRBV7-2 to TRBJ1-3, with D tentatively TRBD1 (6 bases). Trimming took 3 bases from V and 1 from J, leaving 16 bases between them. Germline CDR1 is SGHTA and CDR2 is FQGNSA. The CDR3 covers 17 residues.

The chain joins TRBV9 to TRBJ2-7; 9 nucleotides line up with TRBD2. Germline assignment: CDR1 SGDLS and CDR2 YYNGEE. J gave up 4 bases and V 0 bases, and 5 bases lay outside the gene matches. There are 15 residues in the CDR3. Written as DNA, the CDR3 is TGTGCCAGCAGCGTAGGTAGCGGGGGAACGTACGAGCAGTACTTC. Protein sequence: CASSVGSGGTYEQYF.

This clone came up once. The genes are TRBV4-1 and TRBJ1-5, with a tentative D call TRBD1 (6 bases). CDR3 length: 17 amino acids. Germline V gene lookup returns CDR1 MGHRA and CDR2 YSYEKL. V was cut by 0 bases and J by 6 bases, with 18 bases left in between. As DNA, the CDR3 is TGCGCCAGCAGCCAAGACCTAGGGGGGGATGAGGGTCAGCCCCAGCATTTT. As protein: CASSQDLGGDEGQPQHF.

CDR3 sequence reads: CASSLRGGLLDEQFF. CDR3 DNA: TGTGCCAGCAGCTTACGGGGGGGCCTCTTAGATGAGCAGTTCTTC. This chain connects TRBV7-2 to TRBJ2-1; 8 bases agree with TRBD2. The junction had 8 bases not matched to a gene; V was cut back by 2 bases and J by 8 bases. This CDR3 is 15 amino acids long. Germline CDR1 SGHTA, CDR2 FQGNSA.

The chain has TRBV30 and TRBJ1-1; no clear D gene. Germline-derived CDR1 and CDR2 are GTSNPN and SVGIG (reference sequence). The CDR3 covers 12 residues. Trimming removed 3 bases at V and 8 bases at J, with 13 bases between. The CDR3, as DNA: TGTGCCTGGAGGCCTCGGTGGGCAGAAGCTTTCTTT. It encodes CAWRPRWAEAFF. Supplemented by reference TRBV30 and TRBJ1-1, the full variable domain reads SQTIHQWPATLVQPVGSPLSLECTVEGTSNPNLYWYRQAAGRGLQLLFYSVGIGQISSEVPQNLSASRPQDRQFILSSKKLLLSDSGFYLCAWRPRWAEAFFGQGTRLTVV.

The chain links TRBV2 to TRBJ1-1; D not resolved. Germline V gene sequence: CDR1 SNHLY, CDR2 FYNNEI. CDR3 size: 14 residues. V lost 8 bases, J lost 0 bases, and 13 bases lay in between. This CDR3 is CASDGGSLNTEAFF. The DNA of the CDR3 is TGTGCCAGCGATGGCGGCAGCTTGAACACTGAAGCTTTCTTT. Based on the CDR3 plus reference TRBV2 and TRBJ1-1, the full variable domain is EPEVTQTPSHQVTQMGQEVILRCVPISNHLYFYWYRQILGQKVEFLVSFYNNEISEKSEIFDDQFSVERPDGSNFTLKIRSTKLEDSAMYFCASDGGSLNTEAFFGQGTRLTVV.

This clone turned up a few times. The chain joins TRBV7-6 to TRBJ2-5, with D tentatively TRBD2 (5 bases). There are 11 residues in the CDR3. CDR1 and CDR2 from the germline V gene are SGHVS and FNYEAQ. The V end was cut by 8 bases, the J end by 4 bases, with 8 bases between. The CDR3 protein is CASGEGETQYF. The CDR3 nucleotides read TGTGCCAGCGGAGAGGGAGAGACCCAGTACTTC.

The V call is TRBV7-9, the J call TRBJ2-5; TRBD1 matches 9 bases. Germline CDR1 and CDR2: SEHNR and FQNEAQ (reference sequence). The V and J ends lost 4 bases and 2 bases, in that order; junction bases with no gene match: 11. The CDR3 spans 17 residues. The CDR3 sequence: CASSSPGQGRDQETQYF. The CDR3 DNA follows: TGTGCCAGCAGCTCACCGGGACAGGGAAGAGATCAAGAGACCCAGTACTTC. The entire variable domain, with the rest obtained from reference TRBV7-9 and TRBJ2-5, is as follows: DTGVSQNPRHKITKRGQNVTFRCDPISEHNRLYWYRQTLGQGPEFLTYFQNEAQLEKSRLLSDRFSAERPKGSFSTLEIQRTEQGDSAMYLCASSSPGQGRDQETQYFGPGTRLLVL.

This rearrangement joins TRBV20-1 to TRBJ1-1; TRBD1 is a possible D gene (5 bases). The CDR3 runs to 10 residues. The germline V gene has CDR1 DFQATT and CDR2 SNEGSKA (reference sequence). The V and J ends lost 5 bases and 9 bases respectively, with 10 bases between them. CDR3 DNA sequence: TGCAGTGCTGCGACAGAAAAAGCTTTCTTT. Amino acid sequence: CSAATEKAFF.

For the CDR3, the DNA is TGTGCCAGCAGGCTACCTAGCCTCGGGACAGGTTTAGATACGCAGTATTTT. This translates into CASRLPSLGTGLDTQYF. This rearrangement joins TRBV5-5 to TRBJ2-3, with TRBD1 matching 8 bases. Germline trimming cut 5 bases from V and 5 bases from J; bases unmatched to any gene: 16. CDR1 SGHKS and CDR2 YYEKEE come from the germline V gene (reference sequence). This CDR3 contains 17 residues.

This chain uses TRBV7-9 with TRBJ2-6, with 7 positions matching TRBD1. This CDR3 is built from 13 residues. Losses at the gene ends were 3 bases for V and 16 bases for J; bases not matched to a gene: 9. Germline V gene sequence: CDR1 SEHNR, CDR2 FQNEAQ (reference sequence). The CDR3: CASSFTVGDRLTF. The CDR3 DNA reads TGTGCCAGCAGCTTTACAGTAGGGGACAGACTGACTTTC.